These 31 T cell receptor beta chains were all obtained from the same sample, sequenced in a study of vaccination effects on CD4 cells after COVID-19. Antigen-specific CD4+ T cells were first expanded with viral peptide pools by the ViraFEST assay and only then sequenced. Researchers isolated CD4+ T cells once 9 to 11 days of culture had elapsed. Participants each got two BNT162b2 or mRNA-1273 vaccine doses. Method: immunoSEQ multiplex PCR; TCRdb's copy keeps in-frame clones and lacks some. The sample has fewer than 25,000 clones; over 70% are singletons. These receptors lack a known antigen. The material was CD4+ T cells from PBMCs cultured with SARS-CoV-2 spike peptides, obtained after COVID-19 vaccination. The receptors were sampled from a human donor who received a COVID-19 vaccine.

The chain couples TRBV10-3 to TRBJ2-3; the D is unclear. Germline CDR1 and CDR2: ENHRY and SYGVKD. This CDR3 is 14 amino acids long. V was trimmed by 4 bases and J by 0 bases, leaving 8 bases between them. CDR3 DNA sequence: TGTGCCATCAGTGCGCTAGAAAGCACAGATACGCAGTATTTT. It specifies CAISALESTDTQYF.

The table lists this clone with a few counts. V usage is TRBV2 and J usage is TRBJ2-1; D remains ambiguous. This CDR3 comprises 14 residues. Looked up from germline, CDR1 is SNHLY and CDR2 is FYNNEI. V lost 1 base to trimming and J lost 10 bases, with 14 bases between them. DNA of the CDR3: TGTGCCAGCAGTGAAGACCCAAGAACCCGAGAGCAGTTCTTC. Encoded protein: CASSEDPRTREQFF.

The gene calls are TRBV6-4 and TRBJ2-3; 8 bases align to TRBD2. This CDR3 contains 14 residues. With 2 bases clipped from V and 3 bases from J, the junction kept 1 base outside the gene matches. CDR1 is MRHNA and CDR2 is SNTAGT in the germline V gene. The CDR3 sequence: CASSDRGGTDTQYF. CDR3 sequence (DNA): TGTGCCAGCAGTGACCGGGGGGGAACAGATACGCAGTATTTT.

This chain links TRBV4-2 with TRBJ2-1; 8 nucleotides align to TRBD2. Germline V CDR1 and CDR2: LGHNA, YNFKEQ. The CDR3 is 17 residues long. V shed 1 base, J shed 4 bases, and the junction held 9 bases outside the gene matches. The DNA of the CDR3 is TGTGCCAGCAGCCAAGGTGCTTGGGCGGGGGGTTACAATGAGCAGTTCTTC. This sequence encodes CASSQGAWAGGYNEQFF.

In its sample, this clone ranks as medium-sized (0.01 to 0.1%). The J gene is TRBJ2-7, the V gene TRBV7-2, with TRBD2 matching over 11 bases. The CDR3 sequence is 14 residues long. CDR1 and CDR2 from the germline V gene are SGHTA and FQGNSA. V lost 4 bases to trimming and J lost 5 bases; unmatched junction nucleotides: 4. The CDR3 nucleotides are TGTGCCAGCAGCTATAGCGGGAGGGCCCACGAGCAGTACTTC. Its protein is CASSYSGRAHEQYF. The entire variable domain, with the rest obtained from reference TRBV7-2 and TRBJ2-7, is as follows: GAGVSQSPSNKVTEKGKDVELRCDPISGHTALYWYRQSLGQGLEFLIYFQGNSAPDKSGLPSDRFSAERTGGSVSTLTIQRTQQEDSAVYLCASSYSGRAHEQYFGPGTRLTVT.

CDR3 sequence: CASSATRPRTYEQYF. The CDR3 region has the DNA TGCGCCAGCAGTGCGACTAGGCCTCGTACCTACGAGCAGTACTTC. This chain joins TRBV10-2 and TRBJ2-7; D perhaps matches TRBD2 (6 bases). The germline V gene has CDR1 WSHSY and CDR2 SAAADI. Trimming left V 4 bases short and J 2 bases short, with 15 bases between. This CDR3 is built from 15 residues.

The V call is TRBV24-1, the J call TRBJ2-3, with 9 nucleotides matching TRBD2. Germline loops: CDR1 KGHDR, CDR2 SFDVKD. The CDR3 loop spans 16 amino acids. With V trimmed by 4 bases and J by 0 bases, 4 bases remained unmatched. The DNA of the CDR3 is TGTGCCACCAGTGAGATAGCGGGGGATAGCACAGATACGCAGTATTTT. Residues: CATSEIAGDSTDTQYF.

The chain links TRBV6-1 to TRBJ1-2, with TRBD1 matching 8 bases. The germline gives CDR1 MNHNS, CDR2 SASEGT. This CDR3 is built from 14 residues. Germline trimming cut 3 bases from V and 4 bases from J; bases unmatched to any gene: 4. The CDR3 coding sequence is TGTGCCAGCAGTGACGAAGGACAGGGCTATGGCTACACCTTC. The encoded protein is CASSDEGQGYGYTF.

The chain carries TRBV4-2 and TRBJ2-5; TRBD2 agrees at 10 bases. The ends lost 5 bases at V and 1 base at J; junction bases unmatched: 7. CDR1 and CDR2 (germline): LGHNA, YNFKEQ. This CDR3 spans 16 amino acids. CDR3 sequence (DNA): TGTGCCAGCAGCGACCAAGCGGGGGGGTTCCAAGAGACCCAGTACTTC. Its translation is CASSDQAGGFQETQYF.

This rearrangement joins TRBV4-1 to TRBJ1-5; tentative D call: TRBD1 (5 bases). This CDR3 spans 18 amino acids. Per germline, CDR1 MGHRA and CDR2 YSYEKL. Trimming left V 1 base short and J 6 bases short, with 22 bases between. CDR3 sequence (DNA): TGCGCCAGCAGCCAAGGGCCCAATCCTGCCCAGGGTAGTCAGCCCCAGCATTTT. This gives the protein CASSQGPNPAQGSQPQHF.

The chain carries TRBV6-6 and TRBJ1-1; D is unclear. This CDR3 contains 16 residues. The germline CDR1 and CDR2 sequences are MNHNY and SVGAGI (reference sequence). V lost 0 bases and J lost 0, with 11 bases in between. For the CDR3, the DNA is TGTGCCAGCAGTTACTCGTCGCTCATCATGAACACTGAAGCTTTCTTT. It specifies CASSYSSLIMNTEAFF.

The J gene is TRBJ1-1, the V gene TRBV30; no reliable D call. Trimming removed 5 bases from V and 2 bases from J, with 18 bases in between. Germline V lookup: CDR1 GTSNPN, CDR2 SVGIG (reference sequence). The CDR3 is made up of 15 amino acids. The CDR3 region has the DNA TGTGCCTGGGCCCGTCTCGGGATAGCTAACACTGAAGCTTTCTTT. Its protein product is CAWARLGIANTEAFF.

This chain connects TRBV29-1 to TRBJ1-1; possibly TRBD1 for D (5 bases). Deletions cut 6 bases from V and 4 bases from J, with 18 bases between. The CDR3 covers 14 residues. The germline V gene has CDR1 SQVTM and CDR2 ANQGSEA. The CDR3 sequence: CSVKMGEGGTEAFF. The CDR3 DNA is TGCAGCGTAAAGATGGGGGAAGGAGGCACTGAAGCTTTCTTT.

The chain couples TRBV5-1 to TRBJ1-4; D is undetermined. Germline CDR1 is SGHRS and CDR2 is YFSETQ. The CDR3 runs to 15 residues. V gave up 0 bases and J gave up 6 bases, with 12 bases separating them. The CDR3 DNA reads TGCGCCAGCAGCTTGGATTCTGGTGGTTATGAAAAACTGTTTTTT. Translation: CASSLDSGGYEKLFF.

This clone showed up just a few times. The CDR3 coding sequence is TGCGCCAGCAGCTACGACGGAAAGAACACTGAAGCTTTCTTT. It translates to CASSYDGKNTEAFF. The chain carries TRBV5-1 and TRBJ1-1; no clear D gene. V was pared by 3 bases and J by 1 base, with 10 bases between. Germline values: CDR1 SGHRS, CDR2 YFSETQ. This CDR3 is 14 amino acids long.

This rearrangement joins TRBV18 to TRBJ2-3; no clear D. This CDR3 has 13 amino acids. Trimming pared 2 bases from V and 4 bases from J, leaving 7 bases between. Germline-derived CDR1 and CDR2 are KGHSH and LQKENI. In DNA form, the CDR3 reads TGTGCCAGCTCACCAGGGTACCCAGATACGCAGTATTTT. This translates into CASSPGYPDTQYF.

This clone was observed a single time. This chain connects TRBV6-4 to TRBJ2-3; TRBD2 matches 13 bases. Unmatched junction bases numbered 4, after V lost 5 bases and J lost 5 bases. Germline V gene sequence: CDR1 MRHNA, CDR2 SNTAGT. The CDR3 totals 15 residues. The CDR3 region has the DNA TGTGCCAGCAGTAAAGGACTAGCGGGGGTAGATACGCAGTATTTT. Translated, it gives CASSKGLAGVDTQYF.

The J gene is TRBJ1-4, the V gene TRBV3-1 (or the pseudogene TRBV3-2); D is uncertain. V lost 7 bases and J 8 bases, leaving 14 bases between the germline ends. In germline, CDR1 is LGHDT, CDR2 YNNKEL (reference sequence). The CDR3 consists of 13 residues. The CDR3 nucleotides read TGTGCCAGCACGGGCAGGTCGGGAGAAAAACTGTTTTTT. Protein: CASTGRSGEKLFF.

The genes are TRBV6-5 and TRBJ1-2; TRBD1 matches at 7 bases. Unmatched junction bases numbered 7, after V lost 7 bases and J lost 2 bases. CDR1 and CDR2 (germline): MNHEY, SVGAGI. The CDR3 length is 14 residues. CDR3 in DNA: TGTGCCAGCACTCACACAGGGGTCAACTATGGCTACACCTTC. This codes for CASTHTGVNYGYTF.

This clone has only a few counts. The rearrangement uses TRBV4-1 and TRBJ2-1; 9 bases fit TRBD1. The CDR3 contains 16 residues. Trimming took 1 base from V and 5 from J; bases not matched to a gene: 6. CDR1 is MGHRA, CDR2 YSYEKL, per germline. The CDR3, as DNA: TGCGCCAGCAGCCAAGTTCCCGGACAGGGGCACAATGAGCAGTTCTTC. As protein: CASSQVPGQGHNEQFF.

The V gene is TRBV3-1 (or the pseudogene TRBV3-2), the J gene TRBJ2-1; 12 nucleotides line up with TRBD1. The J segment lost 6 bases and the V segment lost 7 bases, leaving 4 bases of the junction unmatched. CDR1 LGHDT and CDR2 YNNKEL come from the germline V gene (reference sequence). This CDR3 spans 14 amino acids. The CDR3 bases are TGTGCCAGCATCGGGACAGGGGGCTTCAATGAGCAGTTCTTC. It is translated as CASIGTGGFNEQFF.

The chain recombines TRBV4-1 with TRBJ2-5; TRBD2 matches 10 bases. The CDR3 runs to 17 residues. Germline trimming cut 1 base from V and 5 bases from J; bases unmatched to any gene: 10. Germline lookup yields CDR1 MGHRA and CDR2 YSYEKL. This CDR3 is CASSQARSSGGGETQYF. The CDR3 coding sequence is TGCGCCAGCAGCCAAGCCCGATCTAGCGGGGGCGGGGAGACCCAGTACTTC.

There are a few counts of this clone. The chain combines TRBV19 with TRBJ2-2; D remains ambiguous. Germline loops: CDR1 LNHDA, CDR2 SQIVND (reference sequence). Trimming shortened V by 8 bases and J by 1 base, and 8 bases separated the two germline ends. The CDR3 consists of 13 residues. The CDR3 spells CASDGKNTGELFF. CDR3 nucleotides: TGTGCCAGTGATGGGAAGAACACCGGGGAGCTGTTTTTT.

V is TRBV4-1 and J is TRBJ2-7, with D possibly TRBD1 on 5 matching bases. Germline V gene data show CDR1 as MGHRA and CDR2 as YSYEKL. This CDR3 has 15 residues. V was clipped by 0 bases and J by 0 bases, with 9 bases between them. CDR3 nucleotides: TGCGCCAGCAGCCAAGACGACAGCGACTCCTACGAGCAGTACTTC. Protein: CASSQDDSDSYEQYF.

The chain has TRBV10-3 and TRBJ2-7, with 11 bases fitting TRBD1. V lost 6 bases, J lost 7 bases, and 8 bases stayed unmatched. The CDR3 runs to 14 residues. Germline CDR1 is ENHRY and CDR2 is SYGVKD. The CDR3 loop reads CAISSGQGAGEQYF. For the CDR3, the DNA is TGTGCCATCAGCTCCGGACAGGGGGCGGGTGAGCAGTACTTC.

This chain uses TRBV30 with TRBJ2-2; 7 nucleotides agree with TRBD1. J was trimmed by 4 bases and V by 0 bases; bases with no gene match: 14. Germline V gene data show CDR1 as GTSNPN and CDR2 as SVGIG (reference sequence). The CDR3 loop spans 18 amino acids. The CDR3: CAWSVLSFGTVLTGELFF. CDR3 bases: TGTGCCTGGAGTGTACTAAGCTTCGGGACAGTACTCACCGGGGAGCTGTTTTTT.

The chain employs TRBV15 and TRBJ1-2; tentatively, D is TRBD1 (5 bases). V lost 0 bases and J 4 bases, leaving 15 bases between the germline ends. CDR1 and CDR2 (germline): LNHNV, YYDKDF (reference sequence). The CDR3 runs to 16 residues. CDR3 amino acids: CATSRDPRDGFYGYTF. DNA for the CDR3: TGTGCCACCAGCAGAGATCCAAGGGACGGATTCTATGGCTACACCTTC.

V usage is TRBV15 and J usage is TRBJ1-1; tentatively, D is TRBD1 (5 bases). V shed 0 bases and J shed 8 bases, with 13 bases lying between them. From germline, CDR1 is LNHNV and CDR2 YYDKDF (reference sequence). CDR3 size: 14 residues. As DNA, the CDR3 is TGTGCCACCAGCAGAGATTTCTTCGGGGCAGAAGCTTTCTTT. Its translation is CATSRDFFGAEAFF.

The chain employs TRBV3-1 (or the pseudogene TRBV3-2) and TRBJ1-6; TRBD1 might be the D (6 bases). The germline V and J ends were trimmed by 4 bases and 0 bases, with 13 bases remaining between them. CDR1 and CDR2 (germline): LGHDT, YNNKEL (reference sequence). The CDR3 has 17 amino acids. The CDR3 loop is CASSPFGDNSYNSPLHF. CDR3 DNA: TGTGCCAGCAGCCCGTTCGGGGACAACTCCTATAATTCACCCCTCCACTTT.

The chain employs TRBV14 and TRBJ2-3; D is possibly TRBD2 (7 bases). Trimming removed 3 bases from V and 4 bases from J, with 26 bases in between. CDR1 is SGHDN, CDR2 FVKESK, per germline. This CDR3 is built from 19 residues. CDR3 residues: CASSHRRVLLGGRADTQYF. The CDR3, as DNA: TGTGCCAGCAGCCACCGGCGGGTCCTTCTCGGGGGGCGGGCAGATACGCAGTATTTT. Full variable domain (missing parts from reference TRBV14 and TRBJ2-3): EAGVTQFPSHSVIEKGQTVTLRCDPISGHDNLYWYRRVMGKEIKFLLHFVKESKQDESGMPNNRFLAERTGGTYSTLKVQPAELEDSGVYFCASSHRRVLLGGRADTQYFGPGTRLTVL.

The CDR3 here is CASSLEQGARGYTF. The CDR3 DNA reads as TGCGCCAGCAGCTTGGAACAGGGGGCTCGGGGCTACACCTTC. The chain links TRBV5-1 to TRBJ1-2; TRBD1 matches at 9 bases. This CDR3 is 14 amino acids long. Germline V gene lookup returns CDR1 SGHRS and CDR2 YFSETQ. J was trimmed by 8 bases and V by 0 bases; bases with no gene match: 5. The complete variable domain, with remaining parts taken from reference TRBV5-1 and TRBJ1-2, reads KAGVTQTPRYLIKTRGQQVTLSCSPISGHRSVSWYQQTPGQGLQFLFEYFSETQRNKGNFPGRFSGRQFSNSRSEMNVSTLELGDSALYLCASSLEQGARGYTFGSGTRLTVV.